One and the same sample provided the 25 T cell receptor beta chains below, sequenced in a study of blood T cell repertoires in COVID-19 (dated by TCRdb to 2018 to 2021). The library was generated by the immunoSEQ multiplex PCR assay. TCRdb re-hosts the immuneACCESS table, in-frame sequences only. Its copies lack some clones; in the studies checked, an unresolved V gene accounts for under half of them, and the cause for the rest is not known. This sample holds over 100,000 clones; nearly 70% were observed only once. Of the sample, under 2.5% is held by the ten largest clones. Sequences were obtained from peripheral blood. These receptors all come from a woman aged 70 to 79 with acute or convalescent COVID-19.

The J gene is TRBJ2-1, the V gene TRBV5-1, with 9 positions matching TRBD1. Germline V CDR1 and CDR2: SGHRS, YFSETQ. V lost 4 bases to trimming and J lost 2 bases; unmatched junction nucleotides: 4. The CDR3 contains 15 residues. DNA for the CDR3: TGCGCCAGCAGCGGGGGGACAGGGACCTACAATGAGCAGTTCTTC. Its protein is CASSGGTGTYNEQFF. Using reference TRBV5-1 and TRBJ2-1 for the parts outside the CDR3, the full variable domain is KAGVTQTPRYLIKTRGQQVTLSCSPISGHRSVSWYQQTPGQGLQFLFEYFSETQRNKGNFPGRFSGRQFSNSRSEMNVSTLELGDSALYLCASSGGTGTYNEQFFGPGTRLTVL.

Sample share makes this clone medium-sized (0.01 to 0.1%). The chain couples TRBV7-2 to TRBJ2-2; the match to TRBD2 covers 9 bases. Trimming cost V 3 bases and J 0 bases; bases outside gene matches: 2. Germline V CDR1 and CDR2: SGHTA, FQGNSA. The CDR3 sequence is 16 residues long. The CDR3 DNA sequence: TGTGCCAGCAGCTTCATAGCGGGGGCGAACACCGGGGAGCTGTTTTTT. Translated, it gives CASSFIAGANTGELFF.

The chain joins TRBV5-1 to TRBJ1-3; D possibly corresponds to TRBD1 (6 bases). This CDR3 has 16 amino acids. The germline CDR1 and CDR2 sequences are SGHRS and YFSETQ. V lost 2 bases to trimming and J lost 0 bases, with 12 bases between them. CDR3 residues: CASSFSTGPSGNTIYF. The CDR3 DNA follows: TGCGCCAGCAGCTTCTCGACAGGTCCCTCTGGAAACACCATATATTTT.

V and J are TRBV6-1 and TRBJ1-5; perhaps TRBD1 as D (6 bases). Trimming removed 3 bases from V and 6 bases from J, with 12 bases in between. Germline loops: CDR1 MNHNS, CDR2 SASEGT. The CDR3 has 14 residues. The CDR3 is CASSDIGGGQPQHF. The CDR3 region has the DNA TGTGCCAGCAGTGACATAGGGGGGGGTCAGCCCCAGCATTTT.

The chain carries TRBV6-5 and TRBJ2-7; D not certain. This CDR3 is 13 amino acids long. In germline, CDR1 is MNHEY, CDR2 SVGAGI. V lost 0 bases and J 5 bases, leaving 8 bases between the germline ends. CDR3 sequence reads: CASSYSYSNEQYF. The CDR3 bases are TGTGCCAGCAGTTACTCTTACAGCAACGAGCAGTACTTC.

V and J are TRBV5-6 and TRBJ2-7, with D possibly TRBD1 on 6 matching bases. V lost 2 bases to trimming and J lost 3 bases, with 12 bases between them. CDR3 length equals 14 residues. Germline CDR1 and CDR2: SGHDT and YYEEEE. CDR3 bases: TGTGCCAGCAGCTTCCGGGACAACTTCTACGAGCAGTACTTC. Its translation is CASSFRDNFYEQYF. Combining the CDR3 with reference TRBV5-6 and TRBJ2-7 gives the whole variable domain DAGVTQSPTHLIKTRGQQVTLRCSPKSGHDTVSWYQQALGQGPQFIFQYYEEEERQRGNFPDRFSGHQFPNYSSELNVNALLLGDSALYLCASSFRDNFYEQYFGPGTRLTVT.

The gene calls are TRBV6-5 and TRBJ2-1; D is ambiguous. Germline V lookup: CDR1 MNHEY, CDR2 SVGAGI. The CDR3 extends over 13 amino acids. With 7 bases removed from V and 6 bases from J, the gap between germline ends came to 13 bases. CDR3 sequence (DNA): TGTGCCAGCACCCGAACAGTCGCCAATGAGCAGTTCTTC. It codes for CASTRTVANEQFF.

Written as DNA, the CDR3 is TGTGCCATCAGTGAGGGGCCTGAAGCTTTCTTT. This gives the protein CAISEGPEAFF. The genes are TRBV10-3 and TRBJ1-1; D gene ambiguous. Germline CDR1 and CDR2: ENHRY and SYGVKD. This CDR3 has 11 residues. Trimming shortened V by 2 bases and J by 6 bases, and 4 bases separated the two germline ends.

The gene calls are TRBV19 and TRBJ2-5; D possibly corresponds to TRBD2 (6 bases). V dropped 3 bases and J dropped 0 bases, with 11 bases sitting between them. CDR3 length: 15 amino acids. The germline CDR1 and CDR2 sequences are LNHDA and SQIVND (reference sequence). CDR3 sequence: CASSIGSGYQETQYF. CDR3 in DNA: TGTGCCAGTAGTATCGGCAGCGGGTACCAAGAGACCCAGTACTTC.

This chain joins TRBV5-5 and TRBJ1-2; D remains unclear. Looked up from germline, CDR1 is SGHKS and CDR2 is YYEKEE (reference sequence). The CDR3 has 13 residues. Trimming took off 0 bases at V and 4 bases at J, with 7 bases between the two ends. Here the CDR3 reads CASSLDGGYGYTF. The CDR3 DNA follows: TGTGCCAGCAGCTTGGACGGCGGCTATGGCTACACCTTC.

V usage is TRBV2 and J usage is TRBJ2-3, with 9 bases fitting TRBD2. The CDR3 sequence is 16 residues long. The germline V gene encodes CDR1 SNHLY and CDR2 FYNNEI. The V and J ends lost 4 bases and 4 bases, in that order; junction bases with no gene match: 9. For the CDR3, the DNA is TGTGCCAGCAGTGTACGGCTAGCGGGATTCCCAGATACGCAGTATTTT. Its protein is CASSVRLAGFPDTQYF.

The V gene is TRBV5-4, the J gene TRBJ2-7; 10 nucleotides match TRBD1. This CDR3 has 15 residues. The germline V gene has CDR1 SGHNT and CDR2 YYREEE (reference sequence). V dropped 4 bases and J dropped 2; count of bases not matched to a gene: 6. The CDR3 here is CASSPRDRGTYEQYF. The CDR3 region has the DNA TGTGCCAGCAGCCCCCGGGACAGGGGAACCTACGAGCAGTACTTC. The whole variable domain, remainder taken from reference TRBV5-4 and TRBJ2-7, is ETGVTQSPTHLIKTRGQQVTLRCSSQSGHNTVSWYQQALGQGPQFIFQYYREEENGRGNFPPRFSGLQFPNYSSELNVNALELDDSALYLCASSPRDRGTYEQYFGPGTRLTVT.

V is TRBV5-1 and J is TRBJ2-7; 9 bases are a match to TRBD1. Germline V gene lookup returns CDR1 SGHRS and CDR2 YFSETQ. The length of the CDR3 is 16 residues. V lost 0 bases to trimming and J lost 3 bases; unmatched junction nucleotides: 7. CDR3 in amino acids: CASSLGDREDNYEQYF. The CDR3 DNA sequence: TGCGCCAGCAGCTTGGGGGACAGGGAGGATAACTACGAGCAGTACTTC.

This clone came up a few times. The chain joins TRBV27 to TRBJ2-1, with 12 bases aligning to TRBD2. The CDR3 totals 16 residues. Germline loops: CDR1 MNHEY, CDR2 SMNVEV (reference sequence). Trimming removed 5 bases from V and 9 bases from J; junction bases left unmatched: 11. The CDR3 nucleotides are TGTGCCAGCAGTCCGTCCGGACTAGCGGGATTAAGTGAGCAGTTCTTC. Translation gives CASSPSGLAGLSEQFF.

This clone was counted once. The chain recombines TRBV5-4 with TRBJ2-7, with a weak D call TRBD2 (6 bases). Germline CDR1 and CDR2: SGHNT and YYREEE (reference sequence). V lost 5 bases and J 2 bases, leaving 20 bases between the germline ends. The CDR3 length is 16 residues. DNA for the CDR3: TGTGCCAGCAGTGATGGAGGGAGAAGGGAACCCTACGAGCAGTACTTC. Translating it yields CASSDGGRREPYEQYF. The complete variable domain, with remaining parts taken from reference TRBV5-4 and TRBJ2-7, reads ETGVTQSPTHLIKTRGQQVTLRCSSQSGHNTVSWYQQALGQGPQFIFQYYREEENGRGNFPPRFSGLQFPNYSSELNVNALELDDSALYLCASSDGGRREPYEQYFGPGTRLTVT.

V is TRBV29-1 and J is TRBJ1-3; D unclear. Trimming stripped 7 bases from V and 2 bases from J, with 6 bases between. The V gene's germline CDR1 is SQVTM and CDR2 ANQGSEA. The CDR3 length is 11 residues. CDR3 DNA sequence: TGCAGCGGGCGGACTGGAAACACCATATATTTT. As protein: CSGRTGNTIYF.

The rearrangement joins TRBV4-3 to TRBJ1-4, with 7 bases identical to TRBD1. The germline V gene encodes CDR1 LGHNA and CDR2 YSLEER. This CDR3 spans 14 amino acids. V shed 3 bases, J shed 7 bases, and the junction held 5 bases outside the gene matches. The CDR3 nucleotides are TGCGCCAGCAGCCAGACAGGGATGGGTGAAAAACTGTTTTTT. It encodes CASSQTGMGEKLFF.

This clone has a handful of counts. The chain links TRBV7-2 to TRBJ2-3, with 8 bases matching TRBD2. Looked up from germline, CDR1 is SGHTA and CDR2 is FQGNSA. This CDR3 comprises 15 residues. The ends lost 0 bases at V and 7 bases at J; junction bases unmatched: 6. CDR3 amino acids: CASSLASGGPHTQYF. Here the CDR3 DNA reads TGTGCCAGCAGCTTAGCCAGCGGGGGACCTCATACGCAGTATTTT. Variable domain in full (rest from reference TRBV7-2 and TRBJ2-3): GAGVSQSPSNKVTEKGKDVELRCDPISGHTALYWYRQSLGQGLEFLIYFQGNSAPDKSGLPSDRFSAERTGGSVSTLTIQRTQQEDSAVYLCASSLASGGPHTQYFGPGTRLTVL.

V usage is TRBV14 and J usage is TRBJ2-7; tentatively, D is TRBD2 (5 bases). The CDR3 is made up of 13 amino acids. Trimming removed 1 base at V and 7 bases at J, with 11 bases between. Germline V gene sequence: CDR1 SGHDN, CDR2 FVKESK. The CDR3, as DNA: TGTGCCAGCAGCCAAGGGTTTACGGGGGAGCAGTACTTC. Translating gives CASSQGFTGEQYF.

This clone occurred once. This chain links TRBV7-2 with TRBJ2-3, with TRBD2 identical over 10 bases. Trimming removed 1 base from V and 4 bases from J; junction bases left unmatched: 5. This CDR3 has 16 amino acids. In germline, CDR1 is SGHTA, CDR2 FQGNSA. This CDR3 is CASSLGALAGADTQYF. The DNA for the CDR3 is TGTGCCAGCAGCTTAGGGGCGCTAGCGGGGGCAGATACGCAGTATTTT. The whole variable domain, remainder taken from reference TRBV7-2 and TRBJ2-3, is GAGVSQSPSNKVTEKGKDVELRCDPISGHTALYWYRQSLGQGLEFLIYFQGNSAPDKSGLPSDRFSAERTGGSVSTLTIQRTQQEDSAVYLCASSLGALAGADTQYFGPGTRLTVL.

CDR3 sequence (DNA): TGTGCCAGCAGCAAAAGGACAGGGGACTACGAGCAGTACTTC. Translating it yields CASSKRTGDYEQYF. V is TRBV3-1 (or the pseudogene TRBV3-2) and J is TRBJ2-7, with 9 positions matching TRBD1. The CDR3 loop spans 14 amino acids. Germline V CDR1 and CDR2: LGHDT, YNNKEL (reference sequence). V shed 5 bases, J shed 3 bases, and the junction held 5 bases outside the gene matches.

This clone turned up a few times. The gene calls are TRBV28 and TRBJ1-5; perhaps TRBD1 as D (5 bases). The CDR3 length is 13 residues. Germline CDR1 reads MDHEN; CDR2 reads SYDVKM. V gave up 4 bases and J gave up 7 bases, with 11 bases separating them. This chain's CDR3 is CASSSRGGQPQHF. The CDR3 nucleotides read TGTGCCAGCAGTTCTAGGGGTGGACAGCCCCAGCATTTT.

The chain has TRBV3-1 (or the pseudogene TRBV3-2) and TRBJ1-5; no firm D call. Deletions cut 1 base from V and 6 bases from J, with 10 bases between. The CDR3 has 14 amino acids. CDR1 and CDR2 from the germline V gene are LGHDT and YNNKEL (reference sequence). The CDR3 coding sequence is TGTGCCAGCAGCCAAGGTAACCGGGTTCAGCCCCAGCATTTT. This translates into CASSQGNRVQPQHF.

The genes are TRBV20-1 and TRBJ2-7; the match to TRBD1 covers 8 bases. Germline V CDR1 and CDR2: DFQATT, SNEGSKA (reference sequence). V trimming: 6 bases; J trimming: 5 bases; junction bases outside the gene matches: 3. The CDR3 sequence is 11 residues long. The CDR3 sequence: CSAEDRDEQYF. The CDR3 DNA reads as TGCAGTGCAGAGGACAGGGACGAGCAGTACTTC.

The chain employs TRBV7-2 and TRBJ1-5, with D possibly being TRBD1 (6 bases). The germline V gene encodes CDR1 SGHTA and CDR2 FQGNSA. V lost 1 base to trimming and J lost 7 bases, with 14 bases between them. This CDR3 contains 15 residues. The CDR3 is CASSLVTGINQPQHF. CDR3 in DNA: TGTGCCAGCAGCTTAGTTACAGGGATAAACCAGCCCCAGCATTTT.